This T cell receptor (beta chain) was captured in a study of shared clonotypes between healthy human individuals. Background on the study: The study enrolled a couple of women and a few men aged 18 to 49.

Study-wide findings and caveats: Since donors were few, the genetic and exposure-history diversity represented was limited.

Some clones are missing from TCRdb's copy, which holds only in-frame ones; the method was immunoSEQ multiplex PCR. The sample lists some 2.3 million clones, roughly 93% occurring once. Deletions cut 3 bases from V and 4 bases from J, with 11 bases between. Germline-derived CDR1 and CDR2 are LNHDA and SQIVND (reference sequence). This CDR3 is built from 14 residues. Only one count was recorded for this clone. Its antigen remains unidentified. The same CDR3 is also encoded by other DNA sequences in this sample. This chain connects TRBV19 to TRBJ2-3; D tentatively reads TRBD1 or TRBD2 (5 bases each). The sequenced sample was naive CD4+ T cells from PBMCs. Subset defined: CD45RA+ positively selected. This receptor was taken from a young man in good health. Some clones in this sample may be carry-over from other donors' samples. Here the CDR3 reads CASSMGVGADTQYF. The DNA for the CDR3 is TGTGCCAGTAGTATGGGAGTGGGGGCAGATACGCAGTATTTT.